Below, 2 T cell receptor beta chains from the same sample are listed, as sequenced in a study of T cells in Graves' hyperthyroidism and ophthalmopathy. TCR beta CDR3 regions were amplified from RNA. RT-PCR in the first round (using the HTBI primer set) targeted the TCR CDR3. TCRdb independently ran MiXCR on the multiplex PCR reads; one entry per CDR3 protein. The sample includes a few hundred thousand distinct CDR3 sequences, roughly 12% of them seen just once. Sequencing was performed on blood. The origin of the receptors is a man under 40 with Graves' hyperthyroidism that later progressed to Graves' ophthalmopathy.

This clonotype came up a few times. The chain carries TRBV18 and TRBJ2-3, with 8 bases identical to TRBD1. The CDR3 covers 15 residues. Germline V gene sequence: CDR1 KGHSH, CDR2 LQKENI. V gave up 1 base and J gave up 7 bases; unmatched junction bases: 7. CDR3 nucleotide sequence: TGTGCCAGCTCACCACGACAGGGGATGTTGAATACGCAGTATTTT. It translates to CASSPRQGMLNTQYF.

This clonotype was picked up a small number of times. The CDR3, as DNA: TGTGCCACCAGCAGAGGGTTGGGGGGAGGGAGGGTCGTGAACACTGAAGCTTTCTTT. Translation gives CATSRGLGGGRVVNTEAFF. The V and J genes are TRBV15 and TRBJ1-1, with TRBD1 as a possible D gene (5 bases). Germline CDR1 and CDR2: LNHNV and YYDKDF (reference sequence). V lost 1 base to trimming and J lost 0 bases, with 21 bases between them. There are 19 residues in the CDR3.